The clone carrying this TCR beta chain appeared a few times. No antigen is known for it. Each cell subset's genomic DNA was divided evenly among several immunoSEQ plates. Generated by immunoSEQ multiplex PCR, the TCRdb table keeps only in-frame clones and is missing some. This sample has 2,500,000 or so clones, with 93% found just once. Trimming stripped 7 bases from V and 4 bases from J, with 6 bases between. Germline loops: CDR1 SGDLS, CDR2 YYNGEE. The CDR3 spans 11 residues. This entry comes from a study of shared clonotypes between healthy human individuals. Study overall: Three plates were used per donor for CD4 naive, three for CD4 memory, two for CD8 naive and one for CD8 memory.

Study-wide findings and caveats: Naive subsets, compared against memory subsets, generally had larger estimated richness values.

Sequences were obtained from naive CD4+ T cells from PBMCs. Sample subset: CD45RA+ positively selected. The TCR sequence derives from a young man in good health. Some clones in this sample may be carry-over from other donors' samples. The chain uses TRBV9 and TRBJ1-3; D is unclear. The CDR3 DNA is TGTGCCAGCGCAGCGGGAAACACCATATATTTT. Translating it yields CASAAGNTIYF. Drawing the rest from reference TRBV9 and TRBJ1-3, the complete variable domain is DSGVTQTPKHLITATGQRVTLRCSPRSGDLSVYWYQQSLDQGLQFLIQYYNGEERAKGNILERFSAQQFPDLHSELNLSSLELGDSALYFCASAAGNTIYFGEGSWLTVV.